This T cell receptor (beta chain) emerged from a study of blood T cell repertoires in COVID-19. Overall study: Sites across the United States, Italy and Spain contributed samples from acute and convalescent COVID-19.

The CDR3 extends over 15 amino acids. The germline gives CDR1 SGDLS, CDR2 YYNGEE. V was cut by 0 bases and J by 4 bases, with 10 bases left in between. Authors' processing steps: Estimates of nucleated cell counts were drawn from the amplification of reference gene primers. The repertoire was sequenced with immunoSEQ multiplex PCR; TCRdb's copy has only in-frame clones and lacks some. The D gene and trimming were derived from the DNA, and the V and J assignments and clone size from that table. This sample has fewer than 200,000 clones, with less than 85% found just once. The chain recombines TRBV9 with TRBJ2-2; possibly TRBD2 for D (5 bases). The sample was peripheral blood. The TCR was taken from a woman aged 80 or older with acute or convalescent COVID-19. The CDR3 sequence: CASSVGGSVTGELFF. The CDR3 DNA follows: TGTGCCAGCAGCGTAGGGGGTAGCGTCACCGGGGAGCTGTTTTTT.